This TCR beta chain was observed in a study of blood T cell repertoires in COVID-19. This clone came up a few times. Using immunoSEQ multiplex PCR, the repertoire was profiled, and TCRdb retains in-frame clones only, with some absent. The data hold about 170,000 clones, with roughly 91% observed a single time. The CDR3 is made up of 16 amino acids. Looked up from germline, CDR1 is MNHEY and CDR2 is SVGEGT. V lost 4 bases and J lost 4; bases outside the gene matches: 11. The TCR sequence derives from a woman in her 50s with acute or convalescent COVID-19. The source material was peripheral blood. V is TRBV6-2 or TRBV6-3 and J is TRBJ1-2; 8 bases agree with TRBD1. CDR3 sequence reads: CASSSTGDLISYGYTF. CDR3 DNA: TGTGCCAGCAGTTCGACAGGGGACCTCATAAGCTATGGCTACACCTTC.